Detailed here is one TCR beta chain. There is no known antigen for this receptor. There are no base qualities to consult, and no much larger clone falls within one base. Receptor libraries were prepared by the immunoSEQ multiplex PCR assay. For the multiplex PCR, a mixture combining 60 forward primers for TCR Vbeta segments and 13 reverse primers for TCR Jbeta segments was used. The CDR3 region of rearranged TCR beta genes was amplified from genomic DNA with a multiplex PCR assay. On the Illumina HiSeq System, the amplified TCR beta libraries were sequenced as 87-base-pair reads. The original methods were these. A later analysis tallied around 80 million unique TCR beta chains across the roughly 610 repertoires, and about 10 million of those chains were shared by two or more donors. Raw reads were error-corrected and collapsed into unique sequences with a nearest-neighbor algorithm that merged closely related sequences to remove PCR and sequencing errors. CDR3 sequences were aligned to IMGT reference sequences to assign V, D and J gene segments. For a sequence to be retained, at least a six-nucleotide match to both a V gene segment and a J gene segment was required. A rearrangement was called productive if the CDR3 had no stop codons and remained in frame with V and J, and every other rearrangement was called non-productive. Following IMGT convention, CDR3 was defined as the stretch from the second conserved V-encoded cysteine to the conserved J-encoded phenylalanine. The earlier analysis of some 600 of the donors excluded sequences that lacked an unambiguous match to a single V gene segment. An earlier analysis of around 600 of the donors classified V segments as functional when productive rearrangements were above 56.7% and as segregating when the standard deviation between donors was above 5%. A statistical classification framework was built for diagnosing cytomegalovirus status from the catalog of TCR beta chain sequences. In a later analysis, V and J genes were assigned by comparing TCR nucleotide sequences against IMGT/GENE-DB human TR gene sequences. Using the TCRdist pipeline, a later analysis assigned CDR3 sequences along with most-parsimonious VDJ recombination scenarios. In a later analysis, each TCR beta chain was defined by its CDR3 amino acid sequence together with its V-gene family, and reads lacking a unique V-gene family were excluded. As a way to deal with suspected cross-contamination and a sequencing artifact, a later analysis dropped 640 or so nucleotide sequences that were highly shared and had low generation probability. In a later analysis, a clonal expansion index for each public chain was calculated from normalized within-repertoire ranks of inferred template counts. Generation probabilities in a later analysis came from a VDJ recombination model fitted to out-of-frame rearrangements, and those results were checked against IGoR. In a later analysis, TCR-TCR, TCR-HLA and TCR-CMV co-occurrence was scored with hypergeometric tests, and a repertoire-size bias correction was applied to TCR pairs. In a later analysis, false discovery rates were estimated by permuting HLA or CMV assignments 20 times. In a later analysis, co-occurring TCRs were grouped using DBSCAN, and TCRdist sequence similarity was added for clustering within HLA-allele-positive subsets. Co-occurrence clustering excluded repertoires with fewer than 30,000 or more than 120,000 public chains, plus five with anomalous nucleotide sharing. Entries here come from immuneACCESS through TCRdb and include only in-frame sequences with V and J called. Some clones fail to appear in such tables; in the studies checked, an unresolved V gene covers under half of the shortfall, and the cause of the remainder is unknown. V and J calls and clone size are those listed in that table; D and trimming were worked out from the DNA. Counted in this sample were 160,000 or so clones; over 70% of them appeared once. Of the sample, approximately 1.2% is held by the ten largest clones.

CDR1 is given as SNHLY and CDR2 as FYNNEI, both from the germline V gene. The CDR3, from cysteine to phenylalanine, totals 15 residues. CDR3 DNA is the only sequence kept; it has 45 bases, read in frame from the first base. Between the V and J ends, shortened by 1 base and 4 bases respectively, the junction contains 13 bases. The data were taken from a study of cytomegalovirus exposure and HLA in healthy donors (dated by TCRdb to the late 2010s). About the full investigation: According to an earlier analysis of around 600 of the donors, about 180 million T cells yielded 95 million to 140 million unique TCR beta sequences and 250 to 350 Gb of sequence data. Around 300 gigabases of sequencing data and tens of millions of unique TCR sequences were included in an early release covering several hundred HLA-typed donors. Among the approximately 420 genotyped donors, 75% to 90% belonged to the genetic ancestry cluster associated with self-reported Caucasian donors. The study aimed to test whether cataloging public T cell receptors could reveal signatures of past pathogen exposure. The T cell repertoires of several hundred subjects were profiled by immunosequencing and related to cytomegalovirus serostatus. A separate validation cohort of approximately 120 different subjects was used in addition to the 666-subject first cohort. The study combined high-throughput TCR immunosequencing, statistical association of individual TCRs with disease status, and machine learning to predict cytomegalovirus infection status. A later analysis re-examined previously published TCR beta repertoires from about 700 donors and added high-resolution HLA genotyping to investigate patterns of TCR occurrence. Rather than using new phenotypic data, the later analysis identified candidate immune exposures from TCR beta sequences and from how often those sequences occurred across donors. An earlier analysis of around 640 of the donors used high-throughput TCR beta sequencing to judge whether each TCR beta V gene segment behaved as functional or pseudogenic. Alongside the repertoire data, information on donor age, sex, ethnicity and CMV serostatus was compiled. A later genetic analysis used genome-wide SNP genotypes for about three fifths of the 666 donors, treating that subset as a discovery cohort. Every repertoire in the discovery cohort had been generated on one and the same sequencing platform. HLA typing included class I and class II loci at four-digit resolution. Typing coverage varied by locus: about 629-630 donors for A, B, C, DRB1 and DQB1; some 520 for DQA1; about 590 for DPA1; approximately 490 for DPB1. Because of strong linkage in the cohort, five DR-DQ haplotypes were treated as single units for association and clustering. Across approximately 400 genotyped donors of the cohort, an average of 235,054 unique TCR beta nucleotide sequences per donor were sequenced, and about a sixth of those sequences were non-productive.

What the study reported, not specific to this receptor: In vitro tests confirmed that a few of the cytomegalovirus-associated TCR beta chains recognize cytomegalovirus antigens. In both the original and validation cohorts, the classifier was reported to diagnose cytomegalovirus status with high specificity and sensitivity. Some IMGT-functional V segments, including TRBV6-2 and TRBV6-3, could not be distinguished by the 87-base-pair reads and were therefore excluded. Correlated functional status among segregating V segments might be attributable to linkage disequilibrium, but an unknown experimental factor could not be ruled out. According to a later analysis, most CMV-associated TCR beta chains appeared to be HLA-restricted, and the HLA associations seemed to be driven largely by CMV exposure. Over 15 rarely observed V segments, including chromosome 9 orphons, were excluded from the earlier analysis of some 590 of the donors because counts were too low. HLA typing was unavailable for some donors at each locus, so association tests used only the typed subset. A cluster of highly shared sequence variants was judged likely to represent a technical artifact of the sequencing pipeline. In a later analysis, TCR association rates were found to vary across HLA loci, with the most associated TCRs seen for DRB1 alleles and the fewest for HLA-C alleles. Assigning TCR associations to individual alleles was difficult when HLA alleles, especially DR and DQ, strongly co-occurred. Broadly in line with IMGT annotations, most TCR beta V segments showed up in productive rearrangements about 87% or about 30% of the time in an earlier analysis of a few hundred of the donors. Presence/absence analyses assumed roughly uniform sequencing depth across donors, an assumption that may not hold. For the cohort, immune exposure information was limited to CMV serostatus. The authors suggested that the approach could potentially be generalized to other disease states and immunological phenotypes. Specific HLA alleles were associated with 16,951 TCR beta sequences at a false discovery rate of 0.05 in a later analysis. In the study, 150 to 200 TCR beta chains were listed as associated with cytomegalovirus. A later analysis reported that several top co-occurrence clusters appeared linked to parvovirus B19, influenza, CMV and Epstein-Barr virus. A further reported finding was that TCR beta sequences accurately predicted the HLA-A and HLA-B alleles for most subjects in the first cohort. In a later genetic analysis, a missense DCLRE1C variant was associated with V-gene and J-gene trimming of TCR beta chains, and the association was replicated in an independent cohort. Most TCR sequences were seen in very few donors, while some public TCRs were found in many individuals. According to a later genetic analysis, donors in an Asian-associated ancestry cluster had fewer N-insertions in productive TCRs than the approximately 630-donor mean. In a later analysis, HLA-associated TCR beta chains were found to be more clonally expanded and to have lower generation probabilities than equally common non-associated chains. Only TCR beta chains were sequenced in this cohort, and the absence of alpha or paired-chain data limited detectable features.

The cohort consisted of more than 650 healthy bone marrow donors. At the time of sampling, every cohort member was nominally healthy, though immune exposures that went unrecorded were likely present. The donor was CMV seropositive and belonged to the group of around 300 seropositive cohort members. Each donor provided a peripheral blood sample, and peripheral blood mononuclear cells were used for TCR beta sequencing. The Qiagen DNeasy Blood Extraction Kit was used to extract genomic DNA from the blood cell samples. The clonotype was recovered from a man in his fifties in good health and CMV-seropositive. The sample was PBMCs. The V gene is TRBV2 and the J gene is TRBJ1-2; no D gene is confidently identified. Here is the DNA: TGTGCCAGCAGTGAAGAGCGATCTACTAGCTATGGCTACACCTTC. The encoded protein is CASSEERSTSYGYTF.